This T cell receptor beta chain emerged from a study of T cell clones after liver transplantation. Study overall: Timepoints were pre-transplant, pre-withdrawal, and after withdrawal was completed or failed.

Whole-study findings and limits: A larger donor-reactive than third-party decline suggested partial antigen-specific deletion.

Assay: immunoSEQ multiplex PCR; the TCRdb copy retains only in-frame clones and omits some. This sample has more than 65,000 clones, with 80% found just once. The V end was cut by 5 bases, the J end by 0 bases, with 11 bases between. The germline V gene encodes CDR1 MNHEY and CDR2 SMNVEV (reference sequence). There are 14 residues in the CDR3. As to this clone: Its antigen is still unknown.

Unstimulated PBMCs were sorted into CD3+CD4+ and CD3+CD8+ populations. Sequenced material: CD4+ T cells from blood, taken 12 months after liver transplant. The receptor's source is a human patient who received a liver transplant. Some T cells may be the graft donor's. The V call is TRBV27, the J call TRBJ2-7; unclear D gene. The CDR3 here is CASSPQSASYEQYF. CDR3 nucleotide sequence: TGTGCCAGCAGTCCCCAGAGCGCCTCCTACGAGCAGTACTTC.